This T cell receptor (beta chain) came from a study of blood T cell repertoires in COVID-19. Study in general: Samples taken during acute and convalescent COVID-19 were collected in the United States, Italy and Spain.

Source study methods: Estimation of nucleated cell counts relied on the amplification of reference gene primers. Clones were sequenced by immunoSEQ multiplex PCR, and TCRdb holds only the in-frame ones, with some missing. That table gives V, J and clone size, and the DNA gave D and trimming. Of approximately 70,000 clones listed, approximately 87% are singletons. Germline V gene sequence: CDR1 SGHRS, CDR2 YFSETQ. The CDR3 is 14 amino acids. The V end lost 0 bases, the J end lost 8 bases, and 11 bases lay between the germline ends. This chain links TRBV5-1 with TRBJ1-4, with D unresolved. This receptor was identified in an older woman with acute or convalescent COVID-19. The specimen sequenced was peripheral blood. The CDR3 coding sequence is TGCGCCAGCAGCTTGGATCGTGTGGAGGAAAAACTGTTTTTT. Translating it yields CASSLDRVEEKLFF.